Here is one T cell receptor beta chain with its context. Random hexamers served to reverse transcribe roughly 0.5 to 1 ug RNA. From the immunoSEQ multiplex PCR reads, TCRdb called clonotypes with MiXCR, one entry per CDR3 protein. The table has just under 150,000 distinct CDR3 sequences, roughly 94% seen once. Sequencing of TCR beta drew on CD8+ and CD4+ T cells from blood. The sample originates from a study of CD8 T cells in Susac syndrome. Trimming took off 2 bases at V and 5 bases at J, with 13 bases between the two ends. CDR1 SGHRS and CDR2 YFSETQ come from the germline V gene. This CDR3 contains 14 residues.

Sequenced material: CD4+ T cells from PBMCs. This receptor was taken from a human donor in good health. The chain links TRBV5-1 to TRBJ2-5, with D possibly TRBD2 on 5 matching bases. This CDR3 reads CASSFGIHGETQYF. CDR3 sequence (DNA): TGCGCCAGCAGCTTCGGGATCCACGGGGAGACCCAGTACTTC.